The 32 T cell receptor beta chains listed next were all sequenced from one sample in a study of cytomegalovirus exposure and HLA in healthy donors. This PCR relied on a set of 60 Vbeta primers and 13 Jbeta primers. Sequencing used immunoSEQ multiplex PCR; TCRdb keeps in-frame clones, though not all of them. The table has approximately 120,000 clones, over 75% seen once. The sample consisted of PBMCs. These receptors were taken from a middle-aged man in good health and CMV-seronegative.

The chain links TRBV7-2 to TRBJ2-3, with D possibly matching TRBD2 (5 bases). Looked up from germline, CDR1 is SGHTA and CDR2 is FQGNSA. V was pared by 5 bases and J by 8 bases, with 17 bases between. The CDR3 is 14 residues long. CDR3 DNA sequence: TGTGCCAGCAGCGCCGGAGGAGGCAGTGCTACGCAGTATTTT. It codes for CASSAGGGSATQYF.

The rearrangement uses TRBV6-1 and TRBJ1-5; 7 bases map to TRBD1. Germline V gene data show CDR1 as MNHNS and CDR2 as SASEGT. The trim removed 7 bases at V and 1 base at J, leaving 4 bases unmatched. The length of the CDR3 is 14 residues. As DNA, the CDR3 is TGTGCCAGCAAGAAACAGGGGAGCAATCAGCCCCAGCATTTT. It is translated as CASKKQGSNQPQHF.

The V gene is TRBV2, the J gene TRBJ2-7; D is possibly TRBD2 (6 bases). Germline lookup yields CDR1 SNHLY and CDR2 FYNNEI. The CDR3 is 15 residues long. Trimming took off 0 bases at V and 3 bases at J, with 12 bases between the two ends. The CDR3 nucleotides are TGTGCCAGCAGTGAAGCGTCGGGGACTGGCTACGAGCAGTACTTC. It yields the protein CASSEASGTGYEQYF.

The chain has TRBV11-2 and TRBJ1-2; TRBD1 aligns across 9 bases. This CDR3 is built from 14 residues. With 1 base clipped from V and 6 bases from J, the junction kept 3 bases outside the gene matches. The germline CDR1 and CDR2 sequences are SGHAT and FQNNGV. This chain's CDR3 is CASSLGRQGDGYTF. The DNA of the CDR3 is TGTGCCAGCAGCTTAGGGAGACAGGGGGATGGCTACACCTTC.

V gene TRBV28 combines with J gene TRBJ2-1; D gene uncertain. Germline loops: CDR1 MDHEN, CDR2 SYDVKM. The length of the CDR3 is 10 residues. Trimming took 11 bases from V and 8 from J, leaving 10 bases between them. The CDR3 spells CAVMAHEQFF. CDR3 DNA: TGTGCCGTAATGGCCCATGAGCAGTTCTTC.

The chain joins TRBV2 to TRBJ1-2, with 7 bases matching TRBD1. V gave up 6 bases and J gave up 8 bases; unmatched junction bases: 6. The CDR3 runs 12 residues. CDR1 is SNHLY, CDR2 FYNNEI, per germline. The CDR3, as DNA: TGTGCCAGCAGCGGGGGACAGAACGGCTACACCTTC. Residues: CASSGGQNGYTF.

V usage is TRBV4-1 and J usage is TRBJ1-2, with TRBD1 matching 9 bases. V lost 3 bases, J lost 7 bases, and 3 bases stayed unmatched. This CDR3 spans 13 amino acids. Germline CDR1 MGHRA, CDR2 YSYEKL. CDR3 nucleotides: TGCGCCAGCAGCCAGGGACAGGGACGTGGCTACACCTTC. Protein sequence: CASSQGQGRGYTF.

The rearrangement uses TRBV5-1 and TRBJ2-5; 9 nucleotides agree with TRBD1. The ends lost 4 bases at V and 1 base at J; junction bases unmatched: 17. CDR1 SGHRS and CDR2 YFSETQ come from the germline V gene. There are 19 residues in the CDR3. The CDR3 DNA sequence: TGCGCCAGCAGCCCCATGCGGAGCGGGACAGGGCTGTTCCAAGAGACCCAGTACTTC. It specifies CASSPMRSGTGLFQETQYF.

This chain links TRBV6-1 with TRBJ1-1; D gene ambiguous. V lost 4 bases and J 9 bases, leaving 12 bases between the germline ends. This CDR3 is 12 amino acids long. Germline-derived CDR1 and CDR2 are MNHNS and SASEGT. The CDR3 DNA is TGTGCCAGCAGTGTCAGCGGGAGGCAAGCTTTCTTT. Translated: CASSVSGRQAFF.

J is TRBJ1-1 and V is TRBV2; a possible D gene is TRBD1 (5 bases). The CDR3 consists of 13 residues. V lost 7 bases, J lost 2 bases, and 11 bases lay in between. Germline values: CDR1 SNHLY, CDR2 FYNNEI. CDR3 region: CASMGQINTEAFF. The CDR3 bases are TGTGCCAGCATGGGGCAAATAAACACTGAAGCTTTCTTT. The entire variable domain, with the rest obtained from reference TRBV2 and TRBJ1-1, is as follows: EPEVTQTPSHQVTQMGQEVILRCVPISNHLYFYWYRQILGQKVEFLVSFYNNEISEKSEIFDDQFSVERPDGSNFTLKIRSTKLEDSAMYFCASMGQINTEAFFGQGTRLTVV.

The chain has TRBV19 and TRBJ1-4; D not certain. The germline V gene has CDR1 LNHDA and CDR2 SQIVND (reference sequence). This CDR3 is built from 16 residues. The V and J ends lost 1 base and 8 bases respectively, with 17 bases between them. The CDR3 nucleotides read TGTGCCAGTAGTATAGGAACAACCCGGGATGGCGAAAAACTGTTTTTT. This gives the protein CASSIGTTRDGEKLFF.

A remark on this clone: A much larger clone differs from this one at a single base, so this may be a read error. The rearrangement uses TRBV2 and TRBJ2-5, with 8 bases fitting TRBD1. The last part of the DNA fits TRBJ2-7 better; the J call may be wrong. Germline V gene sequence: CDR1 SNHLY, CDR2 FYNNEI. The CDR3 covers 13 residues. The CDR3 loop reads CASSGQGNYEQYF. The DNA of the CDR3 is TGTGCCAGCAGTGGACAGGGGAACTACGAGCAGTACTTC.

With respect to this clone: Other DNA variants within this sample encode the same CDR3. This chain joins TRBV5-1 and TRBJ2-3; TRBD1 matches 10 bases. Trimming took 2 bases from V and 5 from J; bases not matched to a gene: 8. This CDR3 contains 16 residues. The V gene's germline CDR1 is SGHRS and CDR2 YFSETQ. The DNA for the CDR3 is TGCGCCAGCAGCTTTCATCGGGACAGGGGACGAGATACGCAGTATTTT. Translation: CASSFHRDRGRDTQYF.

This chain links TRBV4-3 with TRBJ2-3; possible D gene TRBD2, 5 bases. V was cut by 4 bases and J by 0 bases, with 17 bases left in between. Germline V gives CDR1 LGHNA, CDR2 YSLEER. The CDR3 has 17 amino acids. This CDR3 is CASSRERSEPSTDTQYF. CDR3 coding DNA: TGCGCCAGCAGCCGGGAGAGGTCAGAACCTAGCACAGATACGCAGTATTTT.

This chain joins TRBV10-2 and TRBJ2-7; TRBD2 agrees at 9 bases. The J segment lost 3 bases and the V segment lost 0 bases, leaving 3 bases of the junction unmatched. This CDR3 is 15 amino acids long. The V gene's germline CDR1 is WSHSY and CDR2 SAAADI. The CDR3 reads CASSESAGGLYEQYF. The CDR3, as DNA: TGCGCCAGCAGTGAGTCTGCGGGAGGGCTCTACGAGCAGTACTTC.

This clone has only one observation. The chain has TRBV2 and TRBJ1-2; D gene uncertain. The length of the CDR3 is 13 residues. Germline V gene data show CDR1 as SNHLY and CDR2 as FYNNEI. Between the trimmed V and J ends, which lost 6 bases and 3 bases, there was a span of 11 bases. Here the CDR3 reads CASSSNSYYGYTF. CDR3 DNA sequence: TGTGCCAGCAGCTCCAACAGCTACTATGGCTACACCTTC.

V is TRBV2 and J is TRBJ1-1; tentative D call: TRBD1 (6 bases). The CDR3 runs to 14 residues. V lost 6 bases, J lost 1 base, and 12 bases lay in between. Germline V gene sequence: CDR1 SNHLY, CDR2 FYNNEI. The CDR3 is CASSGDTWNTEAFF. The CDR3 DNA reads as TGTGCCAGCAGCGGGGACACCTGGAACACTGAAGCTTTCTTT.

The chain links TRBV29-1 to TRBJ2-7; 7 nucleotides line up with TRBD2. Germline CDR1 is SQVTM and CDR2 is ANQGSEA. CDR3 length: 14 residues. V was clipped by 0 bases and J by 2 bases; unmatched bases: 4. The CDR3, as DNA: TGCAGCGTTGAAGATCCAGGACTAGCCTACGAGCAGTACTTC. As protein: CSVEDPGLAYEQYF.

The V and J genes are TRBV6-5 and TRBJ1-1; D unresolved. This CDR3 has 13 amino acids. V was cut by 3 bases and J by 7 bases, with 12 bases left in between. Germline V lookup: CDR1 MNHEY, CDR2 SVGAGI. The CDR3 nucleotides read TGTGCCAGCAGTTATACGGGGATCGGTGAAGCTTTCTTT. Its translation: CASSYTGIGEAFF.

The chain is built from TRBV7-9 and TRBJ2-1; unclear D gene. V was pared by 2 bases and J by 9 bases, with 5 bases between. Germline CDR1 SEHNR, CDR2 FQNEAQ (reference sequence). The CDR3 is made up of 11 amino acids. The CDR3 region is CASSLSFEQFF. The CDR3 DNA reads TGTGCCAGCAGCTTAAGCTTTGAGCAGTTCTTC.

This chain joins TRBV10-3 and TRBJ1-1, with D tentatively TRBD1 (5 bases). With 6 bases removed from V and 3 bases from J, the gap between germline ends came to 11 bases. CDR1 and CDR2 from the germline V gene are ENHRY and SYGVKD. The CDR3 consists of 13 residues. CDR3 nucleotides: TGTGCCATCAGCAAAGGGGCGGACACTGAAGCTTTCTTT. As protein: CAISKGADTEAFF.

The chain employs TRBV7-2 and TRBJ2-4; 9 bases are shared with TRBD2. This CDR3 spans 13 amino acids. In germline, CDR1 is SGHTA, CDR2 FQGNSA. The trim removed 6 bases at V and 8 bases at J, leaving 5 bases unmatched. CDR3 sequence: CASSSGRTYIQYF. The CDR3 region has the DNA TGTGCCAGCAGTAGCGGGAGAACATACATTCAGTACTTC.

The chain has TRBV27 and TRBJ2-1; 8 bases agree with TRBD1. Germline CDR1 MNHEY, CDR2 SMNVEV (reference sequence). With 8 bases clipped from V and 3 bases from J, the junction kept 0 bases outside the gene matches. This CDR3 contains 12 residues. The CDR3 is CASGTGYNEQFF. The CDR3 bases are TGTGCCAGCGGGACAGGCTACAATGAGCAGTTCTTC.

The chain joins TRBV9 to TRBJ2-5; 10 nucleotides align to TRBD2. CDR1 and CDR2 (germline): SGDLS, YYNGEE. The CDR3 is 16 amino acids. Trimming removed 3 bases from V and 5 bases from J; junction bases left unmatched: 10. CDR3 nucleotide sequence: TGTGCCAGCAGCGCAGATGTCCTAGCGGGAGTTGAGACCCAGTACTTC. This encodes CASSADVLAGVETQYF.

The rearrangement joins TRBV28 to TRBJ1-2; a possible D gene is TRBD1 (5 bases). V was pared by 6 bases and J by 5 bases, with 13 bases between. The CDR3 has 13 residues. The germline CDR1 and CDR2 sequences are MDHEN and SYDVKM. In DNA form, the CDR3 reads TGTGCCAGCAGAAGTCGACAGAAATATGGCTACACCTTC. It encodes CASRSRQKYGYTF.

This sequence joins TRBV7-8 and TRBJ2-1; TRBD1 matches at 7 bases. The CDR3 has 14 amino acids. The germline CDR1 and CDR2 sequences are SGHVS and FQNEAQ. With 1 base clipped from V and 5 bases from J, the junction kept 2 bases outside the gene matches. Here the CDR3 reads CASSLGTGHNEQFF. CDR3 nucleotides: TGTGCCAGCAGCTTAGGGACAGGACACAATGAGCAGTTCTTC.

The chain has TRBV7-2 and TRBJ2-7, with D hard to call. This CDR3 contains 13 residues. CDR1 SGHTA and CDR2 FQGNSA come from the germline V gene. Trimming took 3 bases from V and 0 from J, leaving 6 bases between them. As DNA, the CDR3 is TGTGCCAGCAGCTTCTACTACTCCTACGAGCAGTACTTC. Its translation: CASSFYYSYEQYF.

This clone was detected only once. The chain couples TRBV27 to TRBJ1-2, with a weak D call TRBD1 (6 bases). Per the germline V gene, CDR1 is MNHEY and CDR2 is SMNVEV (reference sequence). This CDR3 has 13 residues. The V gene lost 6 bases and the J gene lost 2 bases, with 10 bases spanning the gap. CDR3 bases: TGTGCCAGCAGCCGGGGGGGCAACTATGGCTACACCTTC. Translation: CASSRGGNYGYTF.

This clone was picked up a small number of times. The gene calls are TRBV30 and TRBJ2-5, with 7 bases that match TRBD1. Germline V gene sequence: CDR1 GTSNPN, CDR2 SVGIG (reference sequence). The V and J ends lost 2 bases and 2 bases, in that order; junction bases with no gene match: 8. This CDR3 is 15 amino acids long. The CDR3 loop reads CAWSFTGQTQETQYF. Written as DNA, the CDR3 is TGTGCCTGGAGTTTTACGGGACAGACACAAGAGACCCAGTACTTC.

The chain couples TRBV28 to TRBJ1-2; TRBD1 is a possible D gene (5 bases). Trimming left V 6 bases short and J 0 bases short, with 11 bases between. Germline CDR1 reads MDHEN; CDR2 reads SYDVKM. The CDR3 runs 14 residues. As DNA, the CDR3 is TGTGCCAGCAGGGAACAGGTAGCTAACTATGGCTACACCTTC. Protein product: CASREQVANYGYTF.

The rearrangement uses TRBV2 and TRBJ2-3, with D unresolved. The CDR3 runs 13 residues. Per germline, CDR1 SNHLY and CDR2 FYNNEI. The V gene lost 3 bases and the J gene lost 6 bases, with 10 bases spanning the gap. In nucleotides, the CDR3 is TGTGCCAGCAGTGATCAGGCAAGCGATACGCAGTATTTT. Amino acids: CASSDQASDTQYF.

The chain couples TRBV5-8 to TRBJ2-2; D might be TRBD1 (6 bases). This CDR3 comprises 16 residues. The germline V gene encodes CDR1 SGHTS and CDR2 YDEGEE. Trimming shortened V by 3 bases and J by 1 base, and 13 bases separated the two germline ends. CDR3 coding DNA: TGTGCCAGCAGCTGGGGTATGACAGGGAACACCGGGGAGCTGTTTTTT. Encoded protein: CASSWGMTGNTGELFF.